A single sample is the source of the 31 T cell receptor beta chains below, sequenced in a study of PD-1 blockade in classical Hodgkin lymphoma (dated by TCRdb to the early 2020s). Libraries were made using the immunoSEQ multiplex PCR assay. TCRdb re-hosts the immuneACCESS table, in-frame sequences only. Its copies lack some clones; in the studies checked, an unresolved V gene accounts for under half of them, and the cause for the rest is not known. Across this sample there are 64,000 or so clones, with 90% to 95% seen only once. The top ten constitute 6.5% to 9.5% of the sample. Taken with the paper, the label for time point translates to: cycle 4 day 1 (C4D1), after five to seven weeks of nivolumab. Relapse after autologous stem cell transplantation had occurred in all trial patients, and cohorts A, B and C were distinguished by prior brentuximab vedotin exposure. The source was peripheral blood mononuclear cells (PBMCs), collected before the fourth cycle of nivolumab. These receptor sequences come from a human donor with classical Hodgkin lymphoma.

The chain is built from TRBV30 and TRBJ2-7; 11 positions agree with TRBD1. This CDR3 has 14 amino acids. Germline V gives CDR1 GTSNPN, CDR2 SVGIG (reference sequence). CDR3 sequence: CAFFPGTGGREQYF. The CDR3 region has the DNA TGTGCATTTTTCCCCGGGACAGGGGGGAGGGAGCAGTACTTC.

The CDR3, as DNA: TGTGCCAGCAGCGTAGGGGCTCACAATGAGCAGTTCTTC. This sequence encodes CASSVGAHNEQFF. The chain uses TRBV9 and TRBJ2-1; D is unclear. The CDR3 is 13 residues long. The V end lost 0 bases, the J end lost 5 bases, and 6 bases lay between the germline ends. CDR1 is SGDLS and CDR2 is YYNGEE in the germline V gene. Full variable domain (outside the CDR3, taken from reference TRBV9 and TRBJ2-1): DSGVTQTPKHLITATGQRVTLRCSPRSGDLSVYWYQQSLDQGLQFLIQYYNGEERAKGNILERFSAQQFPDLHSELNLSSLELGDSALYFCASSVGAHNEQFFGPGTRLTVL.

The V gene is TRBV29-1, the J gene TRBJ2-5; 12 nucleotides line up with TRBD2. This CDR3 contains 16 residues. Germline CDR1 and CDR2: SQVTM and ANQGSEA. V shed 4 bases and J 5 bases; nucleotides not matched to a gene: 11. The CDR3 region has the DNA TGCAGCGTTGGGAACCTAGCGGGAGGGCCCTACGAGACCCAGTACTTC. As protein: CSVGNLAGGPYETQYF.

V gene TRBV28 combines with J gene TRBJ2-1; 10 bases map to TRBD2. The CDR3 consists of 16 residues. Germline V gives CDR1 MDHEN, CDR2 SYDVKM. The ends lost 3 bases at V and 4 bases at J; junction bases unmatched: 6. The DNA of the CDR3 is TGTGCCAGCAGTTTGTCCGGACTAGCGGATTACAATGAGCAGTTCTTC. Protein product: CASSLSGLADYNEQFF.

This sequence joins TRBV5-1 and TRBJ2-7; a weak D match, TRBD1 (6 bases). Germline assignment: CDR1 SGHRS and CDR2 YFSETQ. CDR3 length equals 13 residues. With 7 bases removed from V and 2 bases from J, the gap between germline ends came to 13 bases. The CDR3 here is CASSTGPPYEQYF. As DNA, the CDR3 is TGCGCCAGCTCGACAGGTCCCCCCTACGAGCAGTACTTC.

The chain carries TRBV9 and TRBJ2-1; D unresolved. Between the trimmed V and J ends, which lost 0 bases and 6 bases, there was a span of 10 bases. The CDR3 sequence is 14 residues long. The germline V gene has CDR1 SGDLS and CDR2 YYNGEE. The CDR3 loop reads CASSVARIANEQFF. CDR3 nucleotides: TGTGCCAGCAGCGTAGCTCGTATTGCCAATGAGCAGTTCTTC. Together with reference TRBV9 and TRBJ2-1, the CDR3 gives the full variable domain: DSGVTQTPKHLITATGQRVTLRCSPRSGDLSVYWYQQSLDQGLQFLIQYYNGEERAKGNILERFSAQQFPDLHSELNLSSLELGDSALYFCASSVARIANEQFFGPGTRLTVL.

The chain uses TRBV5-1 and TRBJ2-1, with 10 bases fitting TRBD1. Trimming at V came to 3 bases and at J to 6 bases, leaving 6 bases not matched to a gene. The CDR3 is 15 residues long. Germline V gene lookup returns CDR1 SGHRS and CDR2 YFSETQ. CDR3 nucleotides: TGCGCCAGCAGCTCCGATGGGACAGGGGTCAATGAGCAGTTCTTC. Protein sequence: CASSSDGTGVNEQFF. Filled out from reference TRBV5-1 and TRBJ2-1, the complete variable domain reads KAGVTQTPRYLIKTRGQQVTLSCSPISGHRSVSWYQQTPGQGLQFLFEYFSETQRNKGNFPGRFSGRQFSNSRSEMNVSTLELGDSALYLCASSSDGTGVNEQFFGPGTRLTVL.

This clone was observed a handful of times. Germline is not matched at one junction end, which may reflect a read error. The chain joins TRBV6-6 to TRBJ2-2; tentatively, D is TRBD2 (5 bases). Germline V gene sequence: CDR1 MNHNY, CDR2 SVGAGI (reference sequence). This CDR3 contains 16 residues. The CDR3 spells CASSNSDWSNTGELFF. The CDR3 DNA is TGTGCCAGCAGTAACTCGGACTGGTCGAACACCGGGGAGCTGTTTTTT.

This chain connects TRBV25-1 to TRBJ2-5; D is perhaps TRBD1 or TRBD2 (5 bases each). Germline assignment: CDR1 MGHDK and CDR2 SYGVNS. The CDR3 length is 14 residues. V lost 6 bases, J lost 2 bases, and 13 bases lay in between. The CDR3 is CASSRNGGQETQYF. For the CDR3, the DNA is TGTGCCAGCAGCCGAAATGGGGGTCAAGAGACCCAGTACTTC.

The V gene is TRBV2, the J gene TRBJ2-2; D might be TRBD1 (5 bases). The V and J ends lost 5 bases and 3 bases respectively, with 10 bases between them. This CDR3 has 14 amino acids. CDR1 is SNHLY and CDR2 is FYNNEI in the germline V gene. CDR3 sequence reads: CASSPDRYTGELFF. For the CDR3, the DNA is TGTGCCAGCAGTCCCGACAGATACACCGGGGAGCTGTTTTTT.

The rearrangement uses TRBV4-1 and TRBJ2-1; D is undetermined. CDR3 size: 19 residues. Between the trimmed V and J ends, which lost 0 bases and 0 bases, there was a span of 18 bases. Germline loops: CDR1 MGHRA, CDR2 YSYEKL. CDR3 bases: TGCGCCAGCAGCCAAGATGGAATGGCGGTGACTGGCTCCTACAATGAGCAGTTCTTC. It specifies CASSQDGMAVTGSYNEQFF.

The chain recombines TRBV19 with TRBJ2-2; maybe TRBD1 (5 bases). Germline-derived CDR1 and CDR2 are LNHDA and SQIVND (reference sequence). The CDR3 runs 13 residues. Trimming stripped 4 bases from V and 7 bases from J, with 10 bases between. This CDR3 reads CASSTQGVGELFF. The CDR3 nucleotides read TGTGCCAGTAGTACCCAGGGTGTCGGGGAGCTGTTTTTT.

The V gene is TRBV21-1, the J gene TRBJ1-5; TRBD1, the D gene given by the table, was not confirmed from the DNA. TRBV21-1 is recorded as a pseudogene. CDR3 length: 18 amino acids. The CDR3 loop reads CASSQTAGRAALNQPQHF. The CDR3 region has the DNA TGTGCCAGCAGCCAGACGGCTGGCAGGGCTGCACTAAATCAGCCCCAGCATTTT.

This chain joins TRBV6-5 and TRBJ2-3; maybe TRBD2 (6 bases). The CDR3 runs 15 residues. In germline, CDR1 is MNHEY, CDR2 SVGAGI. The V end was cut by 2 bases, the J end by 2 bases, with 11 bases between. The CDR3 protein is CASSYHRDFTDTQYF. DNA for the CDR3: TGTGCCAGCAGTTACCACCGGGACTTCACAGATACGCAGTATTTT.

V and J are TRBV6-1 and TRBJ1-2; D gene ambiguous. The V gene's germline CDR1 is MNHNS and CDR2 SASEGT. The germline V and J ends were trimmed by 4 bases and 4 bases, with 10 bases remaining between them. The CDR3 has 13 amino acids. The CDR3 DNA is TGTGCCAGCAGTGTAGGTCAGAGCTATGGCTACACCTTC. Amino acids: CASSVGQSYGYTF.

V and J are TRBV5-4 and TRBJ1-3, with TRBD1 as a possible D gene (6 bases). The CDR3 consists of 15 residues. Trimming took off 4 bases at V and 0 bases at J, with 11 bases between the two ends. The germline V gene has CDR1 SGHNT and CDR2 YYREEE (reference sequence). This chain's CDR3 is CASSTWTASGNTIYF. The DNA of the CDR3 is TGTGCCAGCAGCACATGGACAGCCTCTGGAAACACCATATATTTT. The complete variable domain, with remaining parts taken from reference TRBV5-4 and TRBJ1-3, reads ETGVTQSPTHLIKTRGQQVTLRCSSQSGHNTVSWYQQALGQGPQFIFQYYREEENGRGNFPPRFSGLQFPNYSSELNVNALELDDSALYLCASSTWTASGNTIYFGEGSWLTVV.

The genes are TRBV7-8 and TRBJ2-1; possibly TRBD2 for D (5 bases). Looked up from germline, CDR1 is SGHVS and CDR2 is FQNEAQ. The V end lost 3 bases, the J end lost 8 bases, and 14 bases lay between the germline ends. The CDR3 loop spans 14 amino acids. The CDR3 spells CASSFFSGRDEQFF. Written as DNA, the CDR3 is TGTGCCAGCAGCTTTTTTTCGGGAAGGGATGAGCAGTTCTTC.

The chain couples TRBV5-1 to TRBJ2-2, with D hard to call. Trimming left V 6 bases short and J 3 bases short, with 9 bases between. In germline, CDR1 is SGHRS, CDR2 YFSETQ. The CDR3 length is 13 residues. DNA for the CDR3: TGCGCCAGCATGGAAAGTGACACCGGGGAGCTGTTTTTT. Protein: CASMESDTGELFF.

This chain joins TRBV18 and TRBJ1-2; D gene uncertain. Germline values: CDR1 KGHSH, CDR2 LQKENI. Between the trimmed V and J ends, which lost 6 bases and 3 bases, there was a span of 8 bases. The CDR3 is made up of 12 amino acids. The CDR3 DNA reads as TGTGCCAGCTCCCCCGCGGACTATGGCTACACCTTC. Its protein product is CASSPADYGYTF. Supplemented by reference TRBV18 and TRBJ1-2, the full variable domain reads NAGVMQNPRHLVRRRGQEARLRCSPMKGHSHVYWYRQLPEEGLKFMVYLQKENIIDESGMPKERFSAEFPKEGPSILRIQQVVRGDSAAYFCASSPADYGYTFGSGTRLTVV.

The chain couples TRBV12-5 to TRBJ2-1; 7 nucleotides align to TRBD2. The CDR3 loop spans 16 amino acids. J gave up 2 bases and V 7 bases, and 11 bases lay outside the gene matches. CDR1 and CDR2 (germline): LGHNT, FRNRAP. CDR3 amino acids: CASAMTGLAAYNEQFF. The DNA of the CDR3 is TGTGCTAGTGCCATGACGGGGCTAGCGGCCTACAATGAGCAGTTCTTC. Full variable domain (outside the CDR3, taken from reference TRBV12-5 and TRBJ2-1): DARVTQTPRHKVTEMGQEVTMRCQPILGHNTVFWYRQTMMQGLELLAYFRNRAPLDDSGMPKDRFSAEMPDATLATLKIQPSEPRDSAVYFCASAMTGLAAYNEQFFGPGTRLTVL.

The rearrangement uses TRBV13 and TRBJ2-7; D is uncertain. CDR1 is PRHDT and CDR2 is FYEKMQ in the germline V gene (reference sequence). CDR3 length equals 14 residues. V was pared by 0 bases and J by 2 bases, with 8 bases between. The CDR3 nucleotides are TGTGCCAGCAGCTTAGGCGGCCTTACCTACGAGCAGTACTTC. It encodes CASSLGGLTYEQYF.

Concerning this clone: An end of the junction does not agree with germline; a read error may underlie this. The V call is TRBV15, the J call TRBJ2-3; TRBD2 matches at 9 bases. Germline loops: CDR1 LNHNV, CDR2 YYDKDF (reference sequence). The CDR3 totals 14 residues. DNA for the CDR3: TGTGCCACCAGCACCGGGACTAGCAGAGATACGCAGTATTTT. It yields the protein CATSTGTSRDTQYF.

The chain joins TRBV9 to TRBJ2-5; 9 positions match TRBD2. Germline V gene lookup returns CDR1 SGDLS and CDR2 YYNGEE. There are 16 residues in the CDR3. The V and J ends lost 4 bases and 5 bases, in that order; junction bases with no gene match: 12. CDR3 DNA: TGTGCCAGCAGCCCTCGGGTAGCGGGAGAGTTGGAGACCCAGTACTTC. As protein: CASSPRVAGELETQYF.

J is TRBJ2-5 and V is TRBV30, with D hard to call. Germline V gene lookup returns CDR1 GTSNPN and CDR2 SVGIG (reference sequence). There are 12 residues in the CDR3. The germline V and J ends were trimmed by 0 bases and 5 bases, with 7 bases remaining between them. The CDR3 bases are TGTGCCTGGAGTGTACTGAGGGAGACCCAGTACTTC. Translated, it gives CAWSVLRETQYF.

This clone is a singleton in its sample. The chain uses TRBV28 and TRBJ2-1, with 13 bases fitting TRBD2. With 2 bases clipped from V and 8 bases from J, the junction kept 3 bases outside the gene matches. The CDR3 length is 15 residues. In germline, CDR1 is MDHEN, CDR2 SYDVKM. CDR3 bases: TGTGCCAGCAGTTTAGGGACTAGCGGGATGGATGAGCAGTTCTTC. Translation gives CASSLGTSGMDEQFF.

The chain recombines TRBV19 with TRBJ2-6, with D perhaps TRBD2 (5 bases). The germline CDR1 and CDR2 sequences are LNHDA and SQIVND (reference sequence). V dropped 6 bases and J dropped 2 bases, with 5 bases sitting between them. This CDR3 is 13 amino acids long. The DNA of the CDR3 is TGTGCCAGTAGGAGGGCTGGGGCCAACGTCCTGACTTTC. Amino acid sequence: CASRRAGANVLTF.

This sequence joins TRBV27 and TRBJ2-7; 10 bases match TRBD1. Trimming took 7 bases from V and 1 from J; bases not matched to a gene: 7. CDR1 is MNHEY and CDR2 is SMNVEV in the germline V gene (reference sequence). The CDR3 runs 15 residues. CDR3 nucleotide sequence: TGTGCCAGCACCGGGACAGGGGCGCATTCCTACGAGCAGTACTTC. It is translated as CASTGTGAHSYEQYF.

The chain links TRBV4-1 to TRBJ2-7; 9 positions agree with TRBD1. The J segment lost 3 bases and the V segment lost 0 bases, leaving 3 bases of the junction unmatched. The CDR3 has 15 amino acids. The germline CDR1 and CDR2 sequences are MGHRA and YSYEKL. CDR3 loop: CASSQDGTGFYEQYF. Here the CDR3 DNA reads TGCGCCAGCAGCCAAGACGGGACAGGGTTCTACGAGCAGTACTTC.

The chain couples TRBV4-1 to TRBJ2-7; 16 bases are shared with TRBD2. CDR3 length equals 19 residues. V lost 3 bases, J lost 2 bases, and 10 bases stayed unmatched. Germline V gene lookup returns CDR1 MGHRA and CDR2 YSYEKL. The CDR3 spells CASSHHKGLAGGRPYEQYF. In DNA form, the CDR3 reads TGCGCCAGCAGCCATCACAAGGGACTAGCGGGAGGGCGTCCCTACGAGCAGTACTTC.

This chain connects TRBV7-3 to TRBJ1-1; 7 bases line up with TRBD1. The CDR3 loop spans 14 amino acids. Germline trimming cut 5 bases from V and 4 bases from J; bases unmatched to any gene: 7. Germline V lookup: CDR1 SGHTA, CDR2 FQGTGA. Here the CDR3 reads CASSPTGSGTEAFF. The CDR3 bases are TGTGCCAGCAGCCCGACAGGGTCGGGCACTGAAGCTTTCTTT.

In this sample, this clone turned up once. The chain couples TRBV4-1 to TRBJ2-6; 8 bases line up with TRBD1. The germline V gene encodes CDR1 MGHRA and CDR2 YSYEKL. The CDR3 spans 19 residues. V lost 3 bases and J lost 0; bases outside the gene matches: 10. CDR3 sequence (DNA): TGCGCCAGCAGCCAGGAGGGACAGGAGATAAGCTCTGGGGCCAACGTCCTGACTTTC. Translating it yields CASSQEGQEISSGANVLTF.